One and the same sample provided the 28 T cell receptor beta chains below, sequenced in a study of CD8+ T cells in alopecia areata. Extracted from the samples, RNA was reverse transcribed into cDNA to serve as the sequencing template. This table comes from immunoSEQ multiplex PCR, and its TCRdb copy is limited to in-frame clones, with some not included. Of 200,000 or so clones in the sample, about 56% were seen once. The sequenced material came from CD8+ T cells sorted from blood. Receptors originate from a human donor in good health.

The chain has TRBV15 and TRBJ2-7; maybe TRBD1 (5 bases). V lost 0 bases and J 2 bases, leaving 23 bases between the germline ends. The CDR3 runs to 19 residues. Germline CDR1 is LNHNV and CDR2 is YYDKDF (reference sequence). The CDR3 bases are TGTGCCACCAGCAGAGATAAACTCAGTTTGGACCAGGGCGCCTACGAGCAGTACTTC. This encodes CATSRDKLSLDQGAYEQYF.

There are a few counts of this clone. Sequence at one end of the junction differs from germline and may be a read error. CDR3 protein: CATLGAYNEQFF. In DNA form, the CDR3 reads TGTGCCACCCTGGGGGCCTATAATGAGCAGTTCTTC. V and J are TRBV2 and TRBJ2-1, with D maybe TRBD1 (6 bases). The CDR3 totals 12 residues. Germline CDR1 is SNHLY and CDR2 is FYNNEI.

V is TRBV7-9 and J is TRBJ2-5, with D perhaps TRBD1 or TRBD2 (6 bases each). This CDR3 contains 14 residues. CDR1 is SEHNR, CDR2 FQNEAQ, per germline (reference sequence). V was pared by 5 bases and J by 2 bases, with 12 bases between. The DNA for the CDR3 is TGTGCCAGCAGCCCCGGGGGCAGGCAAGAGACCCAGTACTTC. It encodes CASSPGGRQETQYF.

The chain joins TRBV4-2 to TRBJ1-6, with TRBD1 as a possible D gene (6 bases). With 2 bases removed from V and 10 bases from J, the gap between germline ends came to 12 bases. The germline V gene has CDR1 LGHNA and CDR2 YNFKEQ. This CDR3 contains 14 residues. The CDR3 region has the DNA TGTGCCAGCAGCCAATTTTTACAGGGATCACCCCTCCACTTT. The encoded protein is CASSQFLQGSPLHF.

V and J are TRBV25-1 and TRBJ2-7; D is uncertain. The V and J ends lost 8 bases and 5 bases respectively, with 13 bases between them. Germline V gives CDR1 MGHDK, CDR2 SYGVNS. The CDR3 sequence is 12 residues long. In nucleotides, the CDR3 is TGTGCCAGCGGGCCTTCGGCGAACGAGCAGTACTTC. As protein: CASGPSANEQYF.

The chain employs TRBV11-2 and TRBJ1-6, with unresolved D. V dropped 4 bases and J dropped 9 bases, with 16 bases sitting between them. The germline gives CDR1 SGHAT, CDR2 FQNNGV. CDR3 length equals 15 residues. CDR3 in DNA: TGTGCCAGCAGCTCAGAACACGCTGGGAGTTCACCCCTCCACTTT. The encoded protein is CASSSEHAGSSPLHF.

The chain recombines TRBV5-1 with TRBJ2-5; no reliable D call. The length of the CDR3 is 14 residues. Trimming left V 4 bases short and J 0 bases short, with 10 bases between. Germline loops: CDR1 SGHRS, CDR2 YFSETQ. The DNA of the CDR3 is TGCGCCAGCAGCCCCCTGACTTACCAAGAGACCCAGTACTTC. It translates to CASSPLTYQETQYF.

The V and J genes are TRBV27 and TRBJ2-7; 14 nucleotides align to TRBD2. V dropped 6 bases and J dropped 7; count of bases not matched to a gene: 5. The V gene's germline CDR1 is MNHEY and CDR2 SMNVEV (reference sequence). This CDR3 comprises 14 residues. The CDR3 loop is CASRGTSGGGEQYF. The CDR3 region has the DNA TGTGCCAGCAGGGGGACTAGCGGGGGAGGTGAGCAGTACTTC.

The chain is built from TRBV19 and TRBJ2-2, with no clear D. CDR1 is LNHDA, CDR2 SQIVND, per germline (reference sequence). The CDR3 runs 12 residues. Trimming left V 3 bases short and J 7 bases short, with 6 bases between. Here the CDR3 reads CASSILGGELFF. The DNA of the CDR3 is TGTGCCAGTAGTATTTTGGGCGGGGAGCTGTTTTTT.

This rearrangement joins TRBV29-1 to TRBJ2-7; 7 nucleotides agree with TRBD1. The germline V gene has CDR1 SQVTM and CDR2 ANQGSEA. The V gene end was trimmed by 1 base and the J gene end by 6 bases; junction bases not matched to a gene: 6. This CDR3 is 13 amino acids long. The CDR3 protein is CSVEGQGGGEQYF. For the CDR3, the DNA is TGCAGCGTTGAAGGACAGGGCGGAGGCGAGCAGTACTTC.

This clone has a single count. The CDR3 sequence: CSVAESHGYTF. The CDR3 DNA sequence: TGCAGCGTTGCAGAGTCCCATGGCTACACCTTC. This chain joins TRBV29-1 and TRBJ1-2; no reliable D call. Trimming stripped 4 bases from V and 6 bases from J, with 9 bases between. Germline CDR1 and CDR2: SQVTM and ANQGSEA. This CDR3 is 11 amino acids long.

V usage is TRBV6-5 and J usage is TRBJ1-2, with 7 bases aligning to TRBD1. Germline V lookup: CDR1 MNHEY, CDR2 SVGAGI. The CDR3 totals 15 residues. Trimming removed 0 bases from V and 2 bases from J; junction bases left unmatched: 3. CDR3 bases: TGTGCCAGCAGTTACTCGATGGACAGGAACTATGGCTACACCTTC. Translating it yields CASSYSMDRNYGYTF.

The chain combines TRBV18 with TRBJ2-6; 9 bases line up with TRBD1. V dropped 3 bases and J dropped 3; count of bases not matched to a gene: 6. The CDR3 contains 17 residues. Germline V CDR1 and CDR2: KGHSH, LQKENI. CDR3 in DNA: TGTGCCAGCTCACCCGGGACAGGGTATTTTGGGGCCAACGTCCTGACTTTC. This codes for CASSPGTGYFGANVLTF. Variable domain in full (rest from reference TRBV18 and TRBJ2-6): NAGVMQNPRHLVRRRGQEARLRCSPMKGHSHVYWYRQLPEEGLKFMVYLQKENIIDESGMPKERFSAEFPKEGPSILRIQQVVRGDSAAYFCASSPGTGYFGANVLTFGAGSRLTVL.

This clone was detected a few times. CDR3 coding DNA: TGTGCCAGCACCCCGCCAGGGGGCGCTTATGGGGCCAACGTCCTGACTTTC. It is translated as CASTPPGGAYGANVLTF. V usage is TRBV7-9 and J usage is TRBJ2-6; TRBD1 matches at 8 bases. This CDR3 spans 17 amino acids. The V gene's germline CDR1 is SEHNR and CDR2 FQNEAQ (reference sequence). Germline trimming cut 7 bases from V and 3 bases from J; bases unmatched to any gene: 11.

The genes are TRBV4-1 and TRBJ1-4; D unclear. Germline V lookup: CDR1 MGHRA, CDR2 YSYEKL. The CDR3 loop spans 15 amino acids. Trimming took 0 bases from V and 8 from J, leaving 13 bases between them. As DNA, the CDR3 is TGCGCCAGCAGCCAAGATCCGTCCCCGAGGGAAAAACTGTTTTTT. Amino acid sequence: CASSQDPSPREKLFF.

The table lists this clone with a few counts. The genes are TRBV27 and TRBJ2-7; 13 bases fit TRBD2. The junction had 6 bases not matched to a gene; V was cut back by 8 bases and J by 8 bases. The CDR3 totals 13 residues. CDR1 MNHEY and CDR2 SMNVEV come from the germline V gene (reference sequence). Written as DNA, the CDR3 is TGTGCCAGCGCCCCGGGACTAGCGGGGAAGCAGTACTTC. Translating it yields CASAPGLAGKQYF.

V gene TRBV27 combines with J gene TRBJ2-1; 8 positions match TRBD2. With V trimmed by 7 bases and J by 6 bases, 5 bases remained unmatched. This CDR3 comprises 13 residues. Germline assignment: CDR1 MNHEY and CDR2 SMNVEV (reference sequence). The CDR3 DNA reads TGTGCCAGCACCCGGGGGGGAGGCAATGAGCAGTTCTTC. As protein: CASTRGGGNEQFF.

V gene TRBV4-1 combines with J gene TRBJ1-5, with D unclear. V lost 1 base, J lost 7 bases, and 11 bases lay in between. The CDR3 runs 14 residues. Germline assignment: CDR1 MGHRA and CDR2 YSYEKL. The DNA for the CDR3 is TGCGCCAGCAGCCAAGGAGGGCCGAAGCAGCCCCAGCATTTT. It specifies CASSQGGPKQPQHF.

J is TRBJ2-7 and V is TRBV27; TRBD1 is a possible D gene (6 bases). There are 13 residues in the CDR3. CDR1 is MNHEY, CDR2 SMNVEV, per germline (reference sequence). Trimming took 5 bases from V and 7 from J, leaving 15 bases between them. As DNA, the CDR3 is TGTGCCAGCAGTCACGGACAGACTATGGAGCAGTACTTC. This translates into CASSHGQTMEQYF.

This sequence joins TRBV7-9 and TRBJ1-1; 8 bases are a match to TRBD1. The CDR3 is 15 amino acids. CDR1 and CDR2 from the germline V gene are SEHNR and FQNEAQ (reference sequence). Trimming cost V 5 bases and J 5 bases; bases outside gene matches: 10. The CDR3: CASSAPDRGDTEAFF. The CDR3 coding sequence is TGTGCCAGCAGCGCCCCAGACAGGGGTGATACTGAAGCTTTCTTT.

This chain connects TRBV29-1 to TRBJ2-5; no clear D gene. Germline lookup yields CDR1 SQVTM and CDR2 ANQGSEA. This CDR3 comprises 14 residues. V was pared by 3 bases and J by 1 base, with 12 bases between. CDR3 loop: CSVDLTTVQETQYF. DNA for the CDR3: TGCAGCGTTGACCTTACGACGGTCCAAGAGACCCAGTACTTC.

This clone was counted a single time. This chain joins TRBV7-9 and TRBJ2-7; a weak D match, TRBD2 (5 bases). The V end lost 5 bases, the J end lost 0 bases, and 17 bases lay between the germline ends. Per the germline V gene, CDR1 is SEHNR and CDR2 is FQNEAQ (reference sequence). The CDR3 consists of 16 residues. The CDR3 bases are TGTGCCAGCAGCCCGAGGAAGTCGGGGAGCTCCTACGAGCAGTACTTC. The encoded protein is CASSPRKSGSSYEQYF.

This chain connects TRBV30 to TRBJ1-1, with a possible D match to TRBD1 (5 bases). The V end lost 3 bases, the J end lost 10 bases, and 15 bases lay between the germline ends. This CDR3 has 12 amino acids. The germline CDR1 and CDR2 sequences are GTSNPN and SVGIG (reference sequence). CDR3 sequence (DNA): TGTGCCTGGAGGGCCCCCGGGGCTGGAGCTTTCTTT. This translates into CAWRAPGAGAFF.

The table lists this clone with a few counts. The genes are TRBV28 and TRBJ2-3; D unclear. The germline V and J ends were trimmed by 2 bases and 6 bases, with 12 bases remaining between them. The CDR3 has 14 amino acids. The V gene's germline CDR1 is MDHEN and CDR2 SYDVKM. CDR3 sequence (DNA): TGTGCCAGCAGTTTAAATTCCCCACAGGATACGCAGTATTTT. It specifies CASSLNSPQDTQYF.

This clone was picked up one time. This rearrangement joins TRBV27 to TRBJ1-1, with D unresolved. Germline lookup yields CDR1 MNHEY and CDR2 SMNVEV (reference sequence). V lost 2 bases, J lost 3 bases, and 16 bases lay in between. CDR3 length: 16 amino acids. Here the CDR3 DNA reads TGTGCCAGCAGTTTAGGCCCTCGGACCCTCCACACTGAAGCTTTCTTT. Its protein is CASSLGPRTLHTEAFF.

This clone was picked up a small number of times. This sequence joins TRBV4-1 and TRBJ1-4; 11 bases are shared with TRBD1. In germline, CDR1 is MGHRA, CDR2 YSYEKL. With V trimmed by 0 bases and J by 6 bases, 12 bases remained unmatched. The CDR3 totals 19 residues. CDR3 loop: CASSQDRTRTGGEDEKLFF. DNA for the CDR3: TGCGCCAGCAGCCAAGATCGTACACGGACAGGGGGCGAGGATGAAAAACTGTTTTTT.

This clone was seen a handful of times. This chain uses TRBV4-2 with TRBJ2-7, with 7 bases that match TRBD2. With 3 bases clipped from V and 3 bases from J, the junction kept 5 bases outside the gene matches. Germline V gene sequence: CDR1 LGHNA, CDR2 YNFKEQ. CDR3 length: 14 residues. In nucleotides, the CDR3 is TGTGCCAGCAGCCAGGACGGCGGGGGCTACGAGCAGTACTTC. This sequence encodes CASSQDGGGYEQYF.

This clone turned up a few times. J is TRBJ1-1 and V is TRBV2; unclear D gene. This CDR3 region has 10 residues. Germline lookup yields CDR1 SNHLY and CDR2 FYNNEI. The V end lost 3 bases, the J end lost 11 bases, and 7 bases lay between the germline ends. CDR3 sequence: CASSDGVAFF. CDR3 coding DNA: TGTGCCAGCAGTGACGGCGTGGCTTTCTTT.